The TCR beta chain described here comes from a study of cytomegalovirus exposure and HLA in healthy donors. At the level of the study: Findings of an earlier analysis included roughly 110 million unique TCR beta sequences from 170 million or so T cells.

V dropped 1 base and J dropped 6 bases, with 15 bases sitting between them. There are 15 residues in the CDR3. Germline V CDR1 and CDR2: SGHTA, FQGTGA. With 60 Vbeta and 13 Jbeta primers, the PCR was carried out. This table comes from immunoSEQ multiplex PCR, and its TCRdb copy is limited to in-frame clones, with some not included. The sample contains some 180,000 clones, 75% to 85% of which appear only once. The chain employs TRBV7-3 and TRBJ1-1; tentatively, D is TRBD1 (5 bases). This sequence was found in a woman in her 30s in good health and CMV-seropositive. The sample consisted of PBMCs. This chain's CDR3 is CASSLRPRAPAEAFF. CDR3 in DNA: TGTGCCAGCAGCTTAAGGCCCAGGGCCCCGGCTGAAGCTTTCTTT.